In its sample, the clone carrying this TCR beta chain was seen a few times. The authors ran a second PCR of about 7 to 12 cycles using a sample-barcoded 5' primer and a J-beta primer mix. A minimum of 2.5 million CDR3-containing paired-end reads was obtained for each sample. In TCRdb, the 5' RACE reads were re-called with MiXCR into one record per CDR3 protein. The sample carries approximately 780,000 distinct CDR3 sequences, around 25% recorded once. This sample was taken from a study of blood T cells in healthy people across ages. Germline CDR1 is SGHRS and CDR2 is YFSETQ. V was clipped by 0 bases and J by 7 bases; unmatched bases: 5. CDR3 length equals 15 residues. This sample also appeared in a second study, on T cells of mothers and their children. From that study: A few healthy Caucasian mothers gave samples, and so did their six children.

This sequence joins TRBV5-1 and TRBJ2-3; the match to TRBD2 covers 10 bases. Sample: blood. This clonotype was sampled from a boy between 5 and 17 years old in good health. The CDR3 loop is CASSLDLAGANTQYF. CDR3 nucleotides: TGCGCCAGCAGCTTGGATCTAGCGGGGGCGAATACGCAGTATTTT.